Below, 20 T cell receptor beta chains from the same sample are listed, as sequenced in a study of cytomegalovirus exposure and HLA in healthy donors. Vbeta (60) and Jbeta (13) primers were used in the PCR. Only in-frame clones appear in the TCRdb table, and some are missing; sequencing was by immunoSEQ multiplex PCR. The table has approximately 97,000 clones, about three quarters seen once. The specimen was PBMCs. Source of these receptors: a man in his forties or fifties in good health and CMV-seronegative.

The rearrangement links TRBV9 to TRBJ2-5, with 9 bases matching TRBD2. Looked up from germline, CDR1 is SGDLS and CDR2 is YYNGEE. The V segment lost 2 bases and the J segment 2 bases; nucleotides outside the gene matches: 1. This CDR3 is built from 14 residues. The CDR3 DNA reads as TGTGCCAGCAGCGTTAGCGGGGGACAAGAGACCCAGTACTTC. Residues: CASSVSGGQETQYF. Full variable domain (outside the CDR3, taken from reference TRBV9 and TRBJ2-5): DSGVTQTPKHLITATGQRVTLRCSPRSGDLSVYWYQQSLDQGLQFLIQYYNGEERAKGNILERFSAQQFPDLHSELNLSSLELGDSALYFCASSVSGGQETQYFGPGTRLLVL.

The chain couples TRBV30 to TRBJ1-5; maybe TRBD1 (5 bases). CDR3 length: 15 amino acids. The germline V and J ends were trimmed by 2 bases and 3 bases, with 14 bases remaining between them. Germline CDR1 is GTSNPN and CDR2 is SVGIG (reference sequence). CDR3 DNA sequence: TGTGCCTGGAGTCGTTGGGGCGGTTACAATCAGCCCCAGCATTTT. This translates into CAWSRWGGYNQPQHF.

The V call is TRBV9, the J call TRBJ2-3; no reliable D call. The V and J ends lost 4 bases and 2 bases respectively, with 5 bases between them. The CDR3 is made up of 12 amino acids. Germline V gene data show CDR1 as SGDLS and CDR2 as YYNGEE. Here the CDR3 DNA reads TGTGCCAGCAGCTTACTCACAGATACGCAGTATTTT. The encoded protein is CASSLLTDTQYF.

This clone appeared a few times. The chain is built from TRBV5-1 and TRBJ2-2; TRBD1 aligns across 8 bases. V was clipped by 4 bases and J by 3 bases; unmatched bases: 5. The CDR3 spans 15 residues. The V gene's germline CDR1 is SGHRS and CDR2 YFSETQ. The DNA for the CDR3 is TGCGCCAGCAGCGCCGGGACAGGTCACACCGGGGAGCTGTTTTTT. This codes for CASSAGTGHTGELFF.

This clone was detected only a few times. The chain employs TRBV6-6 and TRBJ2-5; 10 positions match TRBD1. The CDR3 runs to 16 residues. In germline, CDR1 is MNHNY, CDR2 SVGAGI (reference sequence). With V trimmed by 1 base and J by 4 bases, 6 bases remained unmatched. The CDR3 DNA sequence: TGTGCCAGCAGTTACTTGCGGGACAGGGGTACAGAGACCCAGTACTTC. Translated: CASSYLRDRGTETQYF.

DNA of the CDR3: TGCGCCAGCAGCCAAGCCGGGACTAGAGAGACCCAGTACTTC. Protein sequence: CASSQAGTRETQYF. The rearrangement links TRBV4-1 to TRBJ2-5; the match to TRBD2 covers 8 bases. The CDR3 runs 14 residues. Germline loops: CDR1 MGHRA, CDR2 YSYEKL. Losses at the gene ends were 1 base for V and 4 bases for J; bases not matched to a gene: 2.

The J gene is TRBJ2-2, the V gene TRBV5-1; D is perhaps TRBD1 (6 bases). The ends were cut back, 5 bases at V and 0 bases at J, with 14 bases in the middle. This CDR3 spans 16 amino acids. Per the germline V gene, CDR1 is SGHRS and CDR2 is YFSETQ. This chain's CDR3 is CASSPSGAANTGELFF. CDR3 nucleotide sequence: TGCGCCAGCAGTCCATCAGGGGCAGCGAACACCGGGGAGCTGTTTTTT.

Only one count was recorded for this clone. V gene TRBV7-8 combines with J gene TRBJ1-2; D is uncertain. V lost 4 bases and J lost 4, with 13 bases in between. This CDR3 has 14 residues. Germline V gene sequence: CDR1 SGHVS, CDR2 FQNEAQ. CDR3 DNA: TGTGCCAGCAGCTCCCGTCGAGTACCCTATGGCTACACCTTC. Translation gives CASSSRRVPYGYTF.

This clone was observed a few times. The chain carries TRBV6-1 and TRBJ1-1, with D tentatively TRBD1 (6 bases). The CDR3 runs 15 residues. The germline V and J ends were trimmed by 2 bases and 4 bases, with 14 bases remaining between them. Germline V lookup: CDR1 MNHNS, CDR2 SASEGT. The CDR3 region is CASSETKGGGTEAFF. CDR3 in DNA: TGTGCCAGCAGTGAAACGAAAGGGGGGGGCACTGAAGCTTTCTTT.

V and J are TRBV6-5 and TRBJ1-1; TRBD1 might be the D (5 bases). The CDR3 is 13 amino acids. Germline CDR1 MNHEY, CDR2 SVGAGI. Trimming shortened V by 4 bases and J by 7 bases, and 13 bases separated the two germline ends. This CDR3 is CASSLQVTDEAFF. The DNA of the CDR3 is TGTGCCAGCAGTTTACAAGTGACAGATGAAGCTTTCTTT.

The CDR3 sequence is CASRYGQALYEQYF. DNA of the CDR3: TGTGCCAGCAGATACGGACAGGCTCTCTACGAGCAGTACTTC. The chain combines TRBV5-5 with TRBJ2-7, with TRBD1 identical over 7 bases. Looked up from germline, CDR1 is SGHKS and CDR2 is YYEKEE (reference sequence). The ends lost 5 bases at V and 3 bases at J; junction bases unmatched: 8. The CDR3 covers 14 residues. The full variable domain, with the rest looked up from reference TRBV5-5 and TRBJ2-7, is DAGVTQSPTHLIKTRGQQVTLRCSPISGHKSVSWYQQVLGQGPQFIFQYYEKEERGRGNFPDRFSARQFPNYSSELNVNALLLGDSALYLCASRYGQALYEQYFGPGTRLTVT.

The chain joins TRBV4-2 to TRBJ1-1; 7 bases line up with TRBD1. Losses at the gene ends were 4 bases for V and 4 bases for J; bases not matched to a gene: 9. This CDR3 has 15 residues. Germline V gives CDR1 LGHNA, CDR2 YNFKEQ. CDR3 nucleotide sequence: TGTGCCAGCAGCCCACAGGGGCATGGGGGCACTGAAGCTTTCTTT. Encoded protein: CASSPQGHGGTEAFF.

The chain recombines TRBV5-6 with TRBJ2-7; 9 positions agree with TRBD2. J lost 4 bases, V lost 0 bases, and 8 bases had no gene match. In germline, CDR1 is SGHDT, CDR2 YYEEEE. The CDR3 runs to 16 residues. The CDR3 DNA follows: TGTGCCAGCAGCTTGGCCTTAGCGGGGGTAGAATACGAGCAGTACTTC. Translation: CASSLALAGVEYEQYF. Full variable domain (outside the CDR3, taken from reference TRBV5-6 and TRBJ2-7): DAGVTQSPTHLIKTRGQQVTLRCSPKSGHDTVSWYQQALGQGPQFIFQYYEEEERQRGNFPDRFSGHQFPNYSSELNVNALLLGDSALYLCASSLALAGVEYEQYFGPGTRLTVT.

CDR3 region: CASSQRTGGPANYGYTF. In nucleotides, the CDR3 is TGTGCCAGTAGTCAGCGGACAGGGGGCCCAGCTAACTATGGCTACACCTTC. The gene calls are TRBV19 and TRBJ1-2, with 11 bases lining up with TRBD1. The CDR3 is 17 residues long. Germline CDR1 LNHDA, CDR2 SQIVND (reference sequence). J was trimmed by 0 bases and V by 5 bases; bases with no gene match: 8.

This rearrangement joins TRBV6-5 to TRBJ1-6; possible D gene TRBD1, 6 bases. CDR1 and CDR2 (germline): MNHEY, SVGAGI. Trimming shortened V by 7 bases and J by 9 bases, and 19 bases separated the two germline ends. The CDR3 spans 15 residues. The DNA of the CDR3 is TGTGCCAGCACTATCAACAGGGTAGGAGGTTCACCCCTCCACTTT. Amino acid sequence: CASTINRVGGSPLHF.

The gene calls are TRBV7-2 and TRBJ2-7, with 7 bases that match TRBD2. The CDR3 runs 15 residues. From germline, CDR1 is SGHTA and CDR2 FQGNSA. V dropped 2 bases and J dropped 7; count of bases not matched to a gene: 11. The CDR3 nucleotides are TGTGCCAGCAGCTTAAATGTGGGGGGGTTGGGTGAGCAGTACTTC. As protein: CASSLNVGGLGEQYF.

The gene calls are TRBV4-3 and TRBJ1-2, with D maybe TRBD1 (5 bases). This CDR3 spans 15 amino acids. V was clipped by 0 bases and J by 1 base, with 9 bases between them. Germline V lookup: CDR1 LGHNA, CDR2 YSLEER. CDR3 loop: CASSQDPRVNYGYTF. The CDR3 coding sequence is TGCGCCAGCAGCCAAGACCCCAGGGTTAACTATGGCTACACCTTC.

The V and J genes are TRBV5-1 and TRBJ1-2; D is possibly TRBD1 (6 bases). From germline, CDR1 is SGHRS and CDR2 YFSETQ. The CDR3 runs 14 residues. Trimming cost V 7 bases and J 8 bases, with 21 bases left between them. The CDR3 is CASGANRALRGYTF. The CDR3 nucleotides are TGCGCCAGCGGCGCCAACAGGGCCCTTCGGGGCTACACCTTC.

V and J are TRBV27 and TRBJ2-1; TRBD2 matches 8 bases. The CDR3 has 15 amino acids. With 5 bases clipped from V and 7 bases from J, the junction kept 10 bases outside the gene matches. The V gene's germline CDR1 is MNHEY and CDR2 SMNVEV (reference sequence). The CDR3 nucleotides are TGTGCCAGCAGTCCCGGGCTAGCGGGCTTTAATGAGCAGTTCTTC. Translating gives CASSPGLAGFNEQFF.

The rearrangement joins TRBV5-1 to TRBJ1-3; D might be TRBD1 (6 bases). V gave up 0 bases and J gave up 2 bases, with 9 bases separating them. CDR3 size: 15 residues. CDR1 and CDR2 from the germline V gene are SGHRS and YFSETQ. CDR3 bases: TGCGCCAGCAGCTTGGGATCAGGGGCTGGAAACACCATATATTTT. Residues: CASSLGSGAGNTIYF. Full variable domain (missing parts from reference TRBV5-1 and TRBJ1-3): KAGVTQTPRYLIKTRGQQVTLSCSPISGHRSVSWYQQTPGQGLQFLFEYFSETQRNKGNFPGRFSGRQFSNSRSEMNVSTLELGDSALYLCASSLGSGAGNTIYFGEGSWLTVV.